The 20 T cell receptor beta chains below all came from one sample that was sequenced in a study of blood T cell repertoires in COVID-19. The method was immunoSEQ multiplex PCR; TCRdb's version includes in-frame clones alone and lacks a portion of them. The sample records roughly 220,000 clones, about three quarters being singletons. Sample: peripheral blood. These receptors all stem from a woman in her sixties or seventies with acute or convalescent COVID-19.

The chain employs TRBV3-1 (or the pseudogene TRBV3-2) and TRBJ2-2, with TRBD1 matching 7 bases. Germline values: CDR1 LGHDT, CDR2 YNNKEL (reference sequence). V shed 1 base, J shed 3 bases, and the junction held 2 bases outside the gene matches. This CDR3 has 15 residues. CDR3 coding DNA: TGTGCCAGCAGCCAAGCAGGGGGAGACACCGGGGAGCTGTTTTTT. Residues: CASSQAGGDTGELFF.

This clone was recorded a few times. The chain carries TRBV6-1 and TRBJ2-3; 8 positions match TRBD2. Germline CDR1 and CDR2: MNHNS and SASEGT. V lost 3 bases, J lost 3 bases, and 2 bases stayed unmatched. The CDR3 length is 14 residues. The CDR3 loop is CASSDASGTDTQYF. CDR3 nucleotides: TGTGCCAGCAGTGACGCTAGCGGGACAGATACGCAGTATTTT.

The J gene is TRBJ1-5, the V gene TRBV28; D is possibly TRBD1 (6 bases). The CDR3 is made up of 12 amino acids. Per the germline V gene, CDR1 is MDHEN and CDR2 is SYDVKM. V gave up 8 bases and J gave up 5 bases, with 10 bases separating them. The CDR3 reads CASRGADQPQHF. CDR3 nucleotide sequence: TGTGCCAGCCGGGGGGCGGATCAGCCCCAGCATTTT.

This chain uses TRBV5-1 with TRBJ1-1, with unresolved D. CDR1 is SGHRS and CDR2 is YFSETQ in the germline V gene. The CDR3 has 13 amino acids. Trimming took off 4 bases at V and 3 bases at J, with 10 bases between the two ends. The CDR3 region is CASSLQTYTEAFF. CDR3 nucleotide sequence: TGCGCCAGCAGCCTGCAGACTTACACTGAAGCTTTCTTT.

The V and J genes are TRBV10-3 and TRBJ1-5, with D possibly being TRBD1 (6 bases). The germline CDR1 and CDR2 sequences are ENHRY and SYGVKD. This CDR3 has 12 residues. The V end lost 9 bases, the J end lost 6 bases, and 12 bases lay between the germline ends. The CDR3 DNA sequence: TGTGCCATATCAGGGGAGGGTCAGCCCCAGCATTTT. Its protein product is CAISGEGQPQHF.

This clone was found once. The genes are TRBV30 and TRBJ1-2; a possible D gene is TRBD1 (5 bases). Germline V gene sequence: CDR1 GTSNPN, CDR2 SVGIG (reference sequence). The CDR3 length is 13 residues. CDR3 in amino acids: CATHPPGPYGYTF. DNA of the CDR3: TGTGCTACGCATCCTCCAGGGCCCTATGGCTACACCTTC.

The chain employs TRBV28 and TRBJ2-3; a possible D gene is TRBD2 (6 bases). This CDR3 is 17 amino acids long. Germline V CDR1 and CDR2: MDHEN, SYDVKM. V shed 3 bases and J shed 1 base, with 17 bases lying between them. CDR3: CASSLGVRRGGTDTQYF. CDR3 in DNA: TGTGCCAGCAGTTTGGGGGTACGGAGGGGAGGCACAGATACGCAGTATTTT.

This chain links TRBV7-8 with TRBJ1-5; D gene unclear. The V gene's germline CDR1 is SGHVS and CDR2 FQNEAQ. The CDR3 has 14 amino acids. Trimming shortened V by 1 base and J by 4 bases, and 8 bases separated the two germline ends. The CDR3 nucleotides read TGTGCCAGCAGCTTAGGCCCCGGGAATCAGCCCCAGCATTTT. This encodes CASSLGPGNQPQHF. Looking up the rest from reference TRBV7-8 and TRBJ1-5 gives the full variable domain: GAGVSQSPRYKVAKRGQDVALRCDPISGHVSLFWYQQALGQGPEFLTYFQNEAQLDKSGLPSDRFFAERPEGSVSTLKIQRTQQEDSAVYLCASSLGPGNQPQHFGDGTRLSIL.

V is TRBV7-2 and J is TRBJ2-5; TRBD1 might be the D (5 bases). Trimming cost V 1 base and J 5 bases, with 14 bases left between them. The germline V gene encodes CDR1 SGHTA and CDR2 FQGNSA. The CDR3 length is 15 residues. This CDR3 is CASSLGLGLQETQYF. CDR3 coding DNA: TGTGCCAGCAGCTTAGGGCTGGGGCTCCAGGAGACCCAGTACTTC.

CDR3 bases: TGTGCCTGGAGCACGGGGGCTGGAAACACCATATATTTT. Protein product: CAWSTGAGNTIYF. The chain uses TRBV30 and TRBJ1-3; possibly TRBD1 for D (5 bases). In germline, CDR1 is GTSNPN, CDR2 SVGIG (reference sequence). V was shortened by 3 bases and J by 2 bases, with 8 bases between the two germline ends. The CDR3 has 13 residues.

The gene calls are TRBV3-1 (or the pseudogene TRBV3-2) and TRBJ1-1; D is uncertain. This CDR3 has 14 amino acids. Trimming removed 1 base at V and 3 bases at J, with 9 bases between. The germline gives CDR1 LGHDT, CDR2 YNNKEL (reference sequence). CDR3 nucleotide sequence: TGTGCCAGCAGCCAAGGAGGATCAGACACTGAAGCTTTCTTT. This translates into CASSQGGSDTEAFF.

The rearrangement uses TRBV28 and TRBJ1-6; no clear D. V was trimmed by 2 bases and J by 9 bases, leaving 8 bases between them. Per germline, CDR1 MDHEN and CDR2 SYDVKM. This CDR3 region has 13 residues. The CDR3 here is CASSLILISPLHF. Written as DNA, the CDR3 is TGTGCCAGCAGTTTAATATTAATTTCACCCCTCCACTTT.

This chain joins TRBV5-5 and TRBJ1-6, with D hard to call. The CDR3 consists of 14 residues. Germline V gene lookup returns CDR1 SGHKS and CDR2 YYEKEE (reference sequence). Trimming removed 0 bases at V and 5 bases at J, with 6 bases between. CDR3 bases: TGTGCCAGCAGCTTGGACAGAAATAATTCACCCCTCCACTTT. Translated, it gives CASSLDRNNSPLHF.

J is TRBJ2-7 and V is TRBV2; no clear D. CDR3 length: 11 amino acids. The V gene lost 6 bases and the J gene lost 6 bases, with 9 bases spanning the gap. From germline, CDR1 is SNHLY and CDR2 FYNNEI. CDR3 residues: CASSSPREQYF. CDR3 in DNA: TGTGCCAGCAGCAGTCCTCGCGAGCAGTACTTC. Supplemented by reference TRBV2 and TRBJ2-7, the full variable domain reads EPEVTQTPSHQVTQMGQEVILRCVPISNHLYFYWYRQILGQKVEFLVSFYNNEISEKSEIFDDQFSVERPDGSNFTLKIRSTKLEDSAMYFCASSSPREQYFGPGTRLTVT.

The V gene is TRBV29-1, the J gene TRBJ1-1; 7 positions agree with TRBD1. Per the germline V gene, CDR1 is SQVTM and CDR2 is ANQGSEA. The ends lost 6 bases at V and 4 bases at J; junction bases unmatched: 5. The CDR3 is 12 amino acids. In DNA form, the CDR3 reads TGCAGCGTAGCCCAGGGGGGCACTGAAGCTTTCTTT. Translation gives CSVAQGGTEAFF.

V gene TRBV19 combines with J gene TRBJ1-5; D gene unclear. The CDR3 length is 15 residues. Germline CDR1 reads LNHDA; CDR2 reads SQIVND (reference sequence). Trimming took off 7 bases at V and 0 bases at J, with 13 bases between the two ends. CDR3 protein: CASIENPLSNQPQHF. CDR3 DNA sequence: TGTGCCAGTATCGAGAACCCACTTAGCAATCAGCCCCAGCATTTT.

This chain joins TRBV27 and TRBJ1-5; TRBD1 might be the D (5 bases). This CDR3 is built from 16 residues. CDR1 MNHEY and CDR2 SMNVEV come from the germline V gene (reference sequence). Trimming shortened V by 7 bases and J by 7 bases, and 23 bases separated the two germline ends. The CDR3 protein is CASNYPSRTTDQPQHF. The CDR3 nucleotides are TGTGCCAGCAACTATCCATCCCGGACAACGGACCAGCCCCAGCATTTT.

The chain employs TRBV28 and TRBJ1-2; D perhaps matches TRBD1 (6 bases). Germline values: CDR1 MDHEN, CDR2 SYDVKM. Trimming stripped 7 bases from V and 8 bases from J, with 14 bases between. The CDR3 sequence is 12 residues long. This CDR3 reads CASNRDIQGYTF. CDR3 nucleotides: TGTGCCAGCAACCGGGACATACAGGGCTACACCTTC.

The chain has TRBV7-9 and TRBJ1-3; 10 bases match TRBD1. V lost 3 bases to trimming and J lost 2 bases; unmatched junction nucleotides: 4. The germline V gene encodes CDR1 SEHNR and CDR2 FQNEAQ (reference sequence). The CDR3 runs 16 residues. DNA for the CDR3: TGTGCCAGCAGCTTCCGACAGGGGGCAGCTGGAAACACCATATATTTT. Encoded protein: CASSFRQGAAGNTIYF.

The genes are TRBV28 and TRBJ1-5; no clear D gene. Trimming shortened V by 2 bases and J by 1 base, and 9 bases separated the two germline ends. The CDR3 consists of 15 residues. The germline CDR1 and CDR2 sequences are MDHEN and SYDVKM. CDR3 DNA: TGTGCCAGCAGTTTAGGCTTTAGCAGCAATCAGCCCCAGCATTTT. Protein: CASSLGFSSNQPQHF.